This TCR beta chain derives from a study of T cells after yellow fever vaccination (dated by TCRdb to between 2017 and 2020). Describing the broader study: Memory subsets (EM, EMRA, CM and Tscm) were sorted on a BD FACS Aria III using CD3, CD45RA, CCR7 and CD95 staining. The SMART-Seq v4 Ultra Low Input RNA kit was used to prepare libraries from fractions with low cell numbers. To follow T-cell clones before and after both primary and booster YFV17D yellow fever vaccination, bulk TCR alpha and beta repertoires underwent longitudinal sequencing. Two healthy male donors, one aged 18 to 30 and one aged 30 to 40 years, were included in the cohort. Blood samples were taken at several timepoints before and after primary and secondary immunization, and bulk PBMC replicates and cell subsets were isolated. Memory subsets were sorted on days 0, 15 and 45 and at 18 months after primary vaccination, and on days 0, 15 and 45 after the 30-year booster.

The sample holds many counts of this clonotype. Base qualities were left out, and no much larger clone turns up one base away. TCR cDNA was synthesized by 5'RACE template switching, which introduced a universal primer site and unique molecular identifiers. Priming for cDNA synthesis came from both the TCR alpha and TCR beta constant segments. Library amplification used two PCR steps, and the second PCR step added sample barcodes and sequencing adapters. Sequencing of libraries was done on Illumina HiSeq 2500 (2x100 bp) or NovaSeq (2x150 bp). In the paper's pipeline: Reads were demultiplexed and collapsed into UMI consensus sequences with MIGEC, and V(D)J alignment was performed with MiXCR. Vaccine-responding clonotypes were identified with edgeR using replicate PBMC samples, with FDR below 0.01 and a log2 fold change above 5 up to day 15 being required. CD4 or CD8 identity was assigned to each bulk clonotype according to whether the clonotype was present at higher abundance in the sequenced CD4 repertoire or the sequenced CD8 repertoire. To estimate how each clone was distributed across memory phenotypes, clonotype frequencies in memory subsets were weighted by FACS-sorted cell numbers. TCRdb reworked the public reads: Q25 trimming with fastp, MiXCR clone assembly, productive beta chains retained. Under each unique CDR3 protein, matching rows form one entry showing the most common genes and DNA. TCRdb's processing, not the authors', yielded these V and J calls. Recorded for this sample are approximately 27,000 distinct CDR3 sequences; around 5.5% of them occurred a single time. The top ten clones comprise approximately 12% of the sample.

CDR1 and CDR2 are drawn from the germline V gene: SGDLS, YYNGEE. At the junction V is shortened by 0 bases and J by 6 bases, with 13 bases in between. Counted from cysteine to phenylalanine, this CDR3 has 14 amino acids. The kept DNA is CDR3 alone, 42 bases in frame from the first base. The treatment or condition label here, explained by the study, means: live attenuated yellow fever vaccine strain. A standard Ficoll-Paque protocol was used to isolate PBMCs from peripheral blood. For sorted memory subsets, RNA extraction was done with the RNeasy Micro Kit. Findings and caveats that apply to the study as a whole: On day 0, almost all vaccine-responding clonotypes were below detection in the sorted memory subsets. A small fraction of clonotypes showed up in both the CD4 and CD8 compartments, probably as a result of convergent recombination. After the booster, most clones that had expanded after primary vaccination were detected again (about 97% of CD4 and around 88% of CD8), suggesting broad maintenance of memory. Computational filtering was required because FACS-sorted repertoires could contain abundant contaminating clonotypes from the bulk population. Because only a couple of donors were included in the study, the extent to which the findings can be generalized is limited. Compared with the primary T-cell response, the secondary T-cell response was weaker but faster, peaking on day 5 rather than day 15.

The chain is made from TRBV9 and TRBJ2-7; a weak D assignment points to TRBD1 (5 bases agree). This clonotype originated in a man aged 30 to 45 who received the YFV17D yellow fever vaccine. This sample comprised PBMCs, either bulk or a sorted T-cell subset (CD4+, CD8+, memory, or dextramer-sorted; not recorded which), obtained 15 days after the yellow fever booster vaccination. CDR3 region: CASSVDAGLSEQYF. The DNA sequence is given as TGTGCCAGCAGCGTAGATGCAGGGCTATCCGAGCAGTACTTC.